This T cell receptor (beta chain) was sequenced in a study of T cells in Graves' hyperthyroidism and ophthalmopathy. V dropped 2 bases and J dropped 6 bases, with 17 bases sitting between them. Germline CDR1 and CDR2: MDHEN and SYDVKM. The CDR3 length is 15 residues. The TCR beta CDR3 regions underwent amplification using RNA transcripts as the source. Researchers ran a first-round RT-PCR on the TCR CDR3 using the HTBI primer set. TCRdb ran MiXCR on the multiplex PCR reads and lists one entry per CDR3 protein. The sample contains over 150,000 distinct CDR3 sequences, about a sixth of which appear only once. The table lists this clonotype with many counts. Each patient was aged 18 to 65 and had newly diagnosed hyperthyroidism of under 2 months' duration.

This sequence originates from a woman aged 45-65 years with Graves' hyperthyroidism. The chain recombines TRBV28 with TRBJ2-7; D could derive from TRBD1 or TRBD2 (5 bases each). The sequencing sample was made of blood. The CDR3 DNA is TGTGCCAGCAGTTTAAGGGGATGGGGGAATGGCGAGCAGTACTTC. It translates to CASSLRGWGNGEQYF.